Sequencing of this TCR beta chain was carried out in a study of cytomegalovirus exposure and HLA in healthy donors. Trimming left V 6 bases short and J 3 bases short, with 11 bases between. The CDR3 spans 13 residues. Germline assignment: CDR1 SEHNR and CDR2 FQNEAQ (reference sequence). The PCR had 60 Vbeta and 13 Jbeta primers. TCRdb keeps only in-frame clones here, not all; method: immunoSEQ multiplex PCR. The table lists over 100,000 clones, approximately 80% of them singletons. In this sample, this clone turned up once. The source material was PBMCs. The origin of this receptor is a woman aged 25-40 years in good health and CMV-seronegative. The J gene is TRBJ2-5, the V gene TRBV7-9; D is perhaps TRBD1 (7 bases). CDR3 sequence: CASRGGQKETQYF. CDR3 DNA sequence: TGTGCCAGCAGGGGGGGACAGAAAGAGACCCAGTACTTC.